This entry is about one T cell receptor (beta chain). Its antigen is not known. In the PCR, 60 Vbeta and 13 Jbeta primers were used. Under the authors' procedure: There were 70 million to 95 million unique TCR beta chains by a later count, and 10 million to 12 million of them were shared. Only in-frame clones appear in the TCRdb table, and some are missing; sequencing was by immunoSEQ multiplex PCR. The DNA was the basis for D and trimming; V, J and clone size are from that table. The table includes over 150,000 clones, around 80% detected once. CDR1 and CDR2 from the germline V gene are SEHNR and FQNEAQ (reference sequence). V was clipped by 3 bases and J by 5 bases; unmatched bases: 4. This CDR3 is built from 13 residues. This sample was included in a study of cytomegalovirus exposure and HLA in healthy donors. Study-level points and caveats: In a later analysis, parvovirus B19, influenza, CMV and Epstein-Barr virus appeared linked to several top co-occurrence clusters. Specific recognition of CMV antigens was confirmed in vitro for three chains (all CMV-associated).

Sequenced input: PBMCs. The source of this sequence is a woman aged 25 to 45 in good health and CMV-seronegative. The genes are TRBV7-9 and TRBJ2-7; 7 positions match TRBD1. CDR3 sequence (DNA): TGTGCCAGCAGCTTCACAGGGGCGGACGAGCAGTACTTC. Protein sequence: CASSFTGADEQYF.